The T cell receptor beta chain under discussion was sequenced for a study of blood T cell repertoires in COVID-19. Study details: Sites across the United States, Italy and Spain contributed samples from acute and convalescent COVID-19.

The V end was cut by 5 bases, the J end by 7 bases, with 14 bases between. CDR1 SEHNR and CDR2 FQNEAQ come from the germline V gene (reference sequence). This CDR3 has 13 residues. In the study's own analysis: How many nucleated cells were present was estimated from reference gene primer amplification. The protocol was immunoSEQ multiplex PCR, while the TCRdb copy is restricted to in-frame clones and leaves out a portion. Clone size and the V and J calls come from that table; the DNA yielded D and trimming. The table includes 55,000 to 90,000 clones, around 83% detected once. The clonotype was recovered from an older man with active COVID-19. The rearrangement links TRBV7-9 to TRBJ1-1, with a possible D match to TRBD1 (6 bases). Sequences were obtained from peripheral blood. The CDR3 sequence: CASSLGTFVEAFF. The CDR3, as DNA: TGTGCCAGCAGCCTGGGGACATTCGTTGAAGCTTTCTTT.